The 23 T cell receptor beta chains in this list originate from one sample, sequenced in a study of Ad26.COV2.S vaccination and SARS-CoV-2 variants. Treatment given: some 19 received Ad26.COV2.S at low or high dose, single or two shots; about five received placebo; per-sample allocation not given. Sample collection was performed on day 63 after the first vaccine or placebo injection. Clones were sequenced by immunoSEQ multiplex PCR, and TCRdb holds only the in-frame ones, with some missing. The sample contains around 400,000 clones, about four fifths of which appear only once. The input for sequencing was peripheral blood, taken in a trial of Ad26.COV2.S vaccine versus placebo. Source of these receptors: a person between 18 and 60 years old who received the Ad26.COV2.S COVID-19 vaccine or a placebo.

This clone showed up just a few times. The V gene is TRBV7-9, the J gene TRBJ1-1; perhaps TRBD1 as D (5 bases). The CDR3 spans 14 residues. In germline, CDR1 is SEHNR, CDR2 FQNEAQ (reference sequence). Deletions cut 7 bases from V and 0 bases from J, with 12 bases between. In DNA form, the CDR3 reads TGTGCCAGCACTCTGGCGGGGGTGAACACTGAAGCTTTCTTT. Protein sequence: CASTLAGVNTEAFF.

The genes are TRBV7-9 and TRBJ1-1; the D is unclear. Germline values: CDR1 SEHNR, CDR2 FQNEAQ (reference sequence). This CDR3 has 12 amino acids. V was pared by 1 base and J by 11 bases, with 11 bases between. The CDR3 DNA reads as TGTGCCAGCAGCTTAGACGAATTGGGGGCTTTCTTT. Amino acids: CASSLDELGAFF. The whole variable domain, filled in from reference TRBV7-9 and TRBJ1-1, reads DTGVSQNPRHKITKRGQNVTFRCDPISEHNRLYWYRQTLGQGPEFLTYFQNEAQLEKSRLLSDRFSAERPKGSFSTLEIQRTEQGDSAMYLCASSLDELGAFFGQGTRLTVV.

This clone was detected a few times. The chain couples TRBV5-1 to TRBJ1-5, with D possibly TRBD1 on 6 matching bases. Germline CDR1 is SGHRS and CDR2 is YFSETQ. CDR3 length: 13 residues. With 5 bases removed from V and 7 bases from J, the gap between germline ends came to 13 bases. The CDR3 sequence: CASSERGGQPQHF. As DNA, the CDR3 is TGCGCCAGCAGTGAGAGGGGGGGACAGCCCCAGCATTTT.

This clone was seen a handful of times. The rearrangement uses TRBV18 and TRBJ2-2, with 8 nucleotides matching TRBD1. Germline CDR1 reads KGHSH; CDR2 reads LQKENI. The CDR3 has 14 amino acids. J lost 1 base, V lost 8 bases, and 3 bases had no gene match. The CDR3 sequence is CASQGTGNTGELFF. DNA of the CDR3: TGTGCCAGCCAGGGGACAGGGAACACCGGGGAGCTGTTTTTT.

This clone turned up a few times. The rearrangement uses TRBV7-9 and TRBJ1-3; 9 bases align to TRBD1. CDR3 size: 16 residues. Germline V CDR1 and CDR2: SEHNR, FQNEAQ (reference sequence). V lost 7 bases, J lost 2 bases, and 9 bases stayed unmatched. The CDR3 reads CASIGTGSATGNTIYF. The CDR3 DNA follows: TGTGCCAGCATAGGGACAGGGAGCGCTACTGGAAACACCATATATTTT.

The gene calls are TRBV5-1 and TRBJ2-7, with D maybe TRBD2 (5 bases). CDR1 and CDR2 (germline): SGHRS, YFSETQ. The CDR3 is 12 residues long. Trimming removed 0 bases at V and 5 bases at J, with 6 bases between. DNA for the CDR3: TGCGCCAGCAGCTTGGACGGGAACGAGCAGTACTTC. Encoded protein: CASSLDGNEQYF.

The chain couples TRBV27 to TRBJ1-5, with D unclear. This CDR3 is 14 amino acids long. Trimming removed 2 bases at V and 7 bases at J, with 12 bases between. Per the germline V gene, CDR1 is MNHEY and CDR2 is SMNVEV (reference sequence). CDR3 bases: TGTGCCAGCAGTTTAGATTGGGAGAGACAGCCCCAGCATTTT. Encoded protein: CASSLDWERQPQHF.

The J gene is TRBJ1-4, the V gene TRBV7-9, with 9 bases that match TRBD1. This CDR3 is 14 amino acids long. V gave up 5 bases and J gave up 7 bases; unmatched junction bases: 5. The germline gives CDR1 SEHNR, CDR2 FQNEAQ (reference sequence). The DNA for the CDR3 is TGTGCCAGCAGCAGCCGGGACAGGGCTGAAAAACTGTTTTTT. It is translated as CASSSRDRAEKLFF.

The chain couples TRBV5-1 to TRBJ1-2, with TRBD1 matching over 8 bases. V was clipped by 4 bases and J by 8 bases; unmatched bases: 7. Per the germline V gene, CDR1 is SGHRS and CDR2 is YFSETQ. The CDR3 spans 13 residues. The CDR3 here is CASSPDRAEGYTF. The CDR3 region has the DNA TGCGCCAGCAGCCCGGACAGGGCGGAAGGCTACACCTTC.

This clone appeared a few times. This chain joins TRBV4-3 and TRBJ1-4; D not certain. The CDR3 runs to 15 residues. Germline CDR1 LGHNA, CDR2 YSLEER. Trimming cost V 0 bases and J 7 bases, with 12 bases left between them. The CDR3 protein is CASSQDSHLGEKLFF. For the CDR3, the DNA is TGCGCCAGCAGCCAAGATTCTCATTTGGGTGAAAAACTGTTTTTT.

This chain connects TRBV12-3 or TRBV12-4 to TRBJ2-6; TRBD2 might be the D (6 bases). The CDR3 runs to 13 residues. Trimming shortened V by 6 bases and J by 9 bases, and 12 bases separated the two germline ends. CDR3 protein: CASSYGGYNVLTF. Written as DNA, the CDR3 is TGTGCCAGCAGCTACGGAGGGTACAACGTCCTGACTTTC.

The chain combines TRBV6-2 or TRBV6-3 with TRBJ1-5, with D possibly being TRBD1 (5 bases). The CDR3 runs 14 residues. The germline V gene has CDR1 MNHEY and CDR2 SVGEGT. Trimming pared 0 bases from V and 4 bases from J, leaving 7 bases between. The CDR3 loop reads CASSYSNRNQPQHF. DNA of the CDR3: TGTGCCAGCAGTTACTCGAACAGGAATCAGCCCCAGCATTTT.

The chain recombines TRBV5-4 with TRBJ2-7, with D possibly called TRBD1 or TRBD2 (5 bases each). The V end was cut by 4 bases, the J end by 0 bases, with 17 bases between. In germline, CDR1 is SGHNT, CDR2 YYREEE (reference sequence). The CDR3 consists of 16 residues. CDR3 sequence: CASSGGIAPNSYEQYF. In DNA form, the CDR3 reads TGTGCCAGCAGCGGGGGAATAGCCCCTAACTCCTACGAGCAGTACTTC.

The chain carries TRBV7-2 and TRBJ1-2, with 7 positions matching TRBD1. Germline CDR1 SGHTA, CDR2 FQGNSA. Unmatched junction bases numbered 9, after V lost 5 bases and J lost 6 bases. The CDR3 runs 14 residues. CDR3 in DNA: TGTGCCAGCAGCCGGGACAGCTCGGCCAATGGCTACACCTTC. It translates to CASSRDSSANGYTF.

V and J are TRBV5-4 and TRBJ1-1, with a weak D call TRBD1 (6 bases). V lost 2 bases and J 3 bases, leaving 11 bases between the germline ends. Germline V lookup: CDR1 SGHNT, CDR2 YYREEE (reference sequence). The CDR3 has 14 residues. The CDR3, as DNA: TGTGCCAGCAGCTTAGGGGGGCCATACACTGAAGCTTTCTTT. Translating gives CASSLGGPYTEAFF.

The chain is built from TRBV5-5 and TRBJ1-5; D gene uncertain. The V and J ends lost 7 bases and 9 bases respectively, with 20 bases between them. The CDR3 spans 14 residues. Per the germline V gene, CDR1 is SGHKS and CDR2 is YYEKEE (reference sequence). The chain's CDR3 is CASAWTPTSRPQHF. In DNA, the CDR3 is TGTGCCAGCGCCTGGACGCCGACAAGCCGGCCCCAGCATTTT.

V is TRBV5-1 and J is TRBJ1-1, with D possibly matching TRBD1 (6 bases). The germline V and J ends were trimmed by 2 bases and 1 base, with 12 bases remaining between them. Germline-derived CDR1 and CDR2 are SGHRS and YFSETQ. The CDR3 consists of 15 residues. CDR3 protein: CASSFPRGRNTEAFF. CDR3 nucleotides: TGCGCCAGCAGCTTTCCCAGGGGTCGGAACACTGAAGCTTTCTTT.

This chain connects TRBV7-2 to TRBJ2-5; 9 nucleotides align to TRBD1. The CDR3 totals 16 residues. Germline-derived CDR1 and CDR2 are SGHTA and FQGNSA. V gave up 5 bases and J gave up 2 bases; unmatched junction bases: 9. The CDR3 loop is CASSAPHRGPQETQYF. The CDR3 coding sequence is TGTGCCAGCAGCGCGCCTCACAGGGGGCCACAAGAGACCCAGTACTTC.

In this sample, this clone turned up a few times. The V gene is TRBV7-3, the J gene TRBJ2-3; D is uncertain. Trimming removed 2 bases from V and 6 bases from J, with 9 bases in between. CDR1 and CDR2 from the germline V gene are SGHTA and FQGTGA. The CDR3 sequence is 13 residues long. This chain's CDR3 is CASSLGYGDTQYF. CDR3 DNA sequence: TGTGCCAGCAGCTTAGGATACGGGGATACGCAGTATTTT.

The chain combines TRBV18 with TRBJ1-6; no reliable D call. Trimming removed 1 base from V and 6 bases from J, with 7 bases in between. This CDR3 region has 14 residues. Germline CDR1 is KGHSH and CDR2 is LQKENI. The CDR3 DNA sequence: TGTGCCAGCTCACCACAGGGTTCTAATTCACCCCTCCACTTT. Its protein is CASSPQGSNSPLHF.

V usage is TRBV6-1 and J usage is TRBJ2-7; TRBD2 is a possible D gene (6 bases). Germline CDR1 is MNHNS and CDR2 is SASEGT. The CDR3 covers 15 residues. The V and J ends lost 0 bases and 2 bases respectively, with 11 bases between them. The CDR3 bases are TGTGCCAGCAGTGAAGCTGTAGCGGTGGCCTACGAGCAGTACTTC. This codes for CASSEAVAVAYEQYF.

This clone has a handful of counts. The rearrangement joins TRBV19 to TRBJ1-6; D gene ambiguous. Germline CDR1 reads LNHDA; CDR2 reads SQIVND (reference sequence). Trimming pared 7 bases from V and 7 bases from J, leaving 8 bases between. The CDR3 loop spans 12 amino acids. CDR3 sequence: CASKGQNSPLHF. The CDR3 nucleotides read TGTGCCAGTAAGGGTCAGAATTCACCCCTCCACTTT.

This chain links TRBV19 with TRBJ1-5; TRBD1 might be the D (5 bases). V lost 4 bases and J lost 7, with 14 bases in between. CDR3 size: 14 residues. Germline CDR1 and CDR2: LNHDA and SQIVND (reference sequence). CDR3 sequence (DNA): TGTGCCAGTAGTACTCAGGGTATACGCCAGCCCCAGCATTTT. Translation: CASSTQGIRQPQHF.